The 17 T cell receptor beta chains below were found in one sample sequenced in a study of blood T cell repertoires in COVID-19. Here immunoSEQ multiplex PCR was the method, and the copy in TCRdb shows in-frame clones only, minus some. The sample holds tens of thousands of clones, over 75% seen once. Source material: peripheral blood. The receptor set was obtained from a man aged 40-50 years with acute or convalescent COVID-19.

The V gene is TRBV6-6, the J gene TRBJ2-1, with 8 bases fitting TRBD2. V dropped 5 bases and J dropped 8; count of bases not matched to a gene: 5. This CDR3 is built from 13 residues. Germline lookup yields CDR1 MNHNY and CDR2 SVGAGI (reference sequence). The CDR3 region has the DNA TGTGCCAGCAGTCCCGGACTAGCCCATGAGCAGTTCTTC. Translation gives CASSPGLAHEQFF.

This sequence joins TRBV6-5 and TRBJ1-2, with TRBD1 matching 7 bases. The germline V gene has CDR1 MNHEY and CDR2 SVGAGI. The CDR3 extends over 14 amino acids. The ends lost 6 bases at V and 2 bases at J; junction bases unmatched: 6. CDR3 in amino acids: CASRRDRPNYGYTF. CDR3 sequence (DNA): TGTGCCAGCAGGAGGGACAGACCCAACTATGGCTACACCTTC.

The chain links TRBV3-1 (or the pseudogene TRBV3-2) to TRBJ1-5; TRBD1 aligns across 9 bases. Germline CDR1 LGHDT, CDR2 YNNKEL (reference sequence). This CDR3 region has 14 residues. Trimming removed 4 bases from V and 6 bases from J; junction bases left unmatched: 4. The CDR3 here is CASSPTGGAQPQHF. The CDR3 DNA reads TGTGCCAGCAGCCCTACAGGGGGCGCTCAGCCCCAGCATTTT.

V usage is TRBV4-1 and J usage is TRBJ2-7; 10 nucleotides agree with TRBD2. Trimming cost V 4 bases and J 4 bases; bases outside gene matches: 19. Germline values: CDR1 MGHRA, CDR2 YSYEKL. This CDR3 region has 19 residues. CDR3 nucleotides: TGCGCCAGCAGCCTTACACCCCGCAAGGCCGGGACTAGCGAGTACGAGCAGTACTTC. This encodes CASSLTPRKAGTSEYEQYF.

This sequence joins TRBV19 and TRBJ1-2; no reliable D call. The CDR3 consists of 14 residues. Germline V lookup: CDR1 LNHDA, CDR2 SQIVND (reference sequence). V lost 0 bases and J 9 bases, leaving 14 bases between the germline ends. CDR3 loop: CASSIDSAPGSYTF. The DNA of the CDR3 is TGTGCCAGTAGTATAGACTCGGCCCCAGGTAGCTACACCTTC.

As DNA, the CDR3 is TGTGCCAGTAGTGAGACAGGGCACTATGGCTACACCTTC. Protein product: CASSETGHYGYTF. The genes are TRBV19 and TRBJ1-2; 7 bases fit TRBD1. The CDR3 has 13 amino acids. CDR1 is LNHDA and CDR2 is SQIVND in the germline V gene (reference sequence). The junction had 3 bases not matched to a gene; V was cut back by 5 bases and J by 3 bases.

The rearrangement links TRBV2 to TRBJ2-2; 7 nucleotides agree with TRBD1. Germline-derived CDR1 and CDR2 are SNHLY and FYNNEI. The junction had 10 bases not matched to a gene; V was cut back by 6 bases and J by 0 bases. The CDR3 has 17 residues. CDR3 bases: TGTGCCAGCAGCGGGACAGTTAGTTACGCGAACACCGGGGAGCTGTTTTTT. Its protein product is CASSGTVSYANTGELFF.

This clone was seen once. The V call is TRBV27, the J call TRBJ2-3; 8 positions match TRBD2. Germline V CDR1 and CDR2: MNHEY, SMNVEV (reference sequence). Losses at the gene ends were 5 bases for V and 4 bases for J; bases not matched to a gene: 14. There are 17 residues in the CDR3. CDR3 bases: TGTGCCAGCAGTCCCCAGGCGGGGCGGGAGGTAGCAGATACGCAGTATTTT. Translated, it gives CASSPQAGREVADTQYF.

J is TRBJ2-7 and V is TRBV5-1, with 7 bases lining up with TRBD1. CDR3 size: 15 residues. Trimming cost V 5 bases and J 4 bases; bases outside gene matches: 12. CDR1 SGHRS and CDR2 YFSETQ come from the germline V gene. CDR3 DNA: TGCGCCAGCAGTCCGCTGAGGGGGCAGGGTTACGAGCAGTACTTC. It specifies CASSPLRGQGYEQYF.

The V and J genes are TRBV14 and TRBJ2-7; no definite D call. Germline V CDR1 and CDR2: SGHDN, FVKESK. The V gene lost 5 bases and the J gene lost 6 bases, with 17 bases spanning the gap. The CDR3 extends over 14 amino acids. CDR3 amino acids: CASSTTVGAPEQYF. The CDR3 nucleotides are TGTGCCAGCAGCACGACGGTAGGAGCCCCCGAGCAGTACTTC.

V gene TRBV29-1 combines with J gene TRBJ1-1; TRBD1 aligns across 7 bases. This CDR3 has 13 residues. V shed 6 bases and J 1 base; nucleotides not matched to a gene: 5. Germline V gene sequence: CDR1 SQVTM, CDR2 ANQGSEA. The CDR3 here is CSVGQIRNTEAFF. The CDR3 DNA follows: TGCAGCGTGGGACAGATACGGAACACTGAAGCTTTCTTT. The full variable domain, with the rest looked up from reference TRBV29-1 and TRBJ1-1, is SAVISQKPSRDICQRGTSLTIQCQVDSQVTMMFWYRQQPGQSLTLIATANQGSEATYESGFVIDKFPISRPNLTFSTLTVSNMSPEDSSIYLCSVGQIRNTEAFFGQGTRLTVV.

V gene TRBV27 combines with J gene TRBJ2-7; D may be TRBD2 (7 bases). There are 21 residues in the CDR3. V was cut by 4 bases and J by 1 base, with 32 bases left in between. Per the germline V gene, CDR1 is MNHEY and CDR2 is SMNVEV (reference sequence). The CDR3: CASSSKRTDRLLGLQSYEQYF. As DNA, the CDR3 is TGTGCCAGCAGTTCGAAACGTACCGACAGGCTCCTGGGACTACAATCCTACGAGCAGTACTTC.

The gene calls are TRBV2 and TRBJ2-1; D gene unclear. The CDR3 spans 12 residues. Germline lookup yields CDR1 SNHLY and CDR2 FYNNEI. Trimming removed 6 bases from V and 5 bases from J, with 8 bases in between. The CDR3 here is CASRQNNNEQFF. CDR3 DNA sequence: TGTGCCAGCAGACAGAATAACAATGAGCAGTTCTTC. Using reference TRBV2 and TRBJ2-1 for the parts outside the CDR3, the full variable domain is EPEVTQTPSHQVTQMGQEVILRCVPISNHLYFYWYRQILGQKVEFLVSFYNNEISEKSEIFDDQFSVERPDGSNFTLKIRSTKLEDSAMYFCASRQNNNEQFFGPGTRLTVL.

This CDR3 is CASSPPGGTTEAFF. Written as DNA, the CDR3 is TGTGCCAGCTCACCACCCGGGGGGACGACTGAAGCTTTCTTT. The rearrangement uses TRBV18 and TRBJ1-1; perhaps TRBD1 as D (5 bases). The CDR3 covers 14 residues. V shed 0 bases and J shed 5 bases, with 10 bases lying between them. Looked up from germline, CDR1 is KGHSH and CDR2 is LQKENI.

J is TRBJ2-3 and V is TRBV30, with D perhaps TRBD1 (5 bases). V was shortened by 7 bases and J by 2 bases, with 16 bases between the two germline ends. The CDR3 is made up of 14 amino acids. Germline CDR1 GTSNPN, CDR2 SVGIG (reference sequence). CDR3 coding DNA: TGTGCCTCCCCCGGGCAGGGAAACACAGATACGCAGTATTTT. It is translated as CASPGQGNTDTQYF.

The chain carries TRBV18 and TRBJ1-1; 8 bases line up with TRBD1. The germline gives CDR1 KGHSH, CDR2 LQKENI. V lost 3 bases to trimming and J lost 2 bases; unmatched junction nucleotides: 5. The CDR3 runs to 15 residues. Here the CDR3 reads CASSPYRGKNTEAFF. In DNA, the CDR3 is TGTGCCAGCTCACCTTACAGGGGGAAAAACACTGAAGCTTTCTTT. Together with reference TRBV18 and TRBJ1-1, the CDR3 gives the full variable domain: NAGVMQNPRHLVRRRGQEARLRCSPMKGHSHVYWYRQLPEEGLKFMVYLQKENIIDESGMPKERFSAEFPKEGPSILRIQQVVRGDSAAYFCASSPYRGKNTEAFFGQGTRLTVV.

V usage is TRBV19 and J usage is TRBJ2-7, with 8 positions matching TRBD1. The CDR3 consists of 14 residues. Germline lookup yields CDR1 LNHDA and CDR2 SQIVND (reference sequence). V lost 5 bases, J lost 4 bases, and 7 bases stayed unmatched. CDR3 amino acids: CASSPRTGSYEQYF. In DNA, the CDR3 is TGTGCCAGTAGTCCTAGGACAGGGAGTTACGAGCAGTACTTC.